This passage covers 19 T cell receptor beta chains from one sample sequenced in a study of cytomegalovirus exposure and HLA in healthy donors. The PCR used 60 Vbeta and 13 Jbeta primers. Libraries were prepared by immunoSEQ multiplex PCR; TCRdb keeps only in-frame clonotypes and omits some of them. Here the sample spans around 130,000 clones, 81% being singletons. Sequencing was done on a sample of PBMCs. All receptors come from a man aged 18 to 29 in good health and CMV-seronegative.

The chain has TRBV29-1 and TRBJ2-2, with 12 bases matching TRBD1. There are 15 residues in the CDR3. CDR1 SQVTM and CDR2 ANQGSEA come from the germline V gene. The ends lost 4 bases at V and 4 bases at J; junction bases unmatched: 4. This CDR3 reads CSVGDRGRGTGELFF. CDR3 DNA: TGCAGCGTTGGGGACAGGGGGCGAGGCACCGGGGAGCTGTTTTTT.

In the case of this clone: The germline gene is not matched at one end of the junction; a read error may be the cause. The gene calls are TRBV4-1 and TRBJ2-7, with 11 bases matching TRBD2. The CDR3 totals 16 residues. Germline V gene lookup returns CDR1 MGHRA and CDR2 YSYEKL. The CDR3 region is CASSLGLAGLSYEQYF. The CDR3 coding sequence is TGCGCCAGCAGCCTAGGACTAGCGGGCCTGTCCTACGAGCAGTACTTT.

The V and J genes are TRBV5-4 and TRBJ1-2; D is perhaps TRBD1 (5 bases). This CDR3 contains 15 residues. The V and J ends lost 0 bases and 4 bases respectively, with 13 bases between them. Germline CDR1 and CDR2: SGHNT and YYREEE (reference sequence). Here the CDR3 reads CASSLATGGLYGYTF. For the CDR3, the DNA is TGTGCCAGCAGCTTGGCCACGGGGGGTCTCTATGGCTACACCTTC.

This chain links TRBV28 with TRBJ1-5, with 9 positions matching TRBD1. With V trimmed by 8 bases and J by 7 bases, 3 bases remained unmatched. CDR1 and CDR2 (germline): MDHEN, SYDVKM. CDR3 length equals 12 residues. CDR3 sequence reads: CASGTGWQPQHF. CDR3 in DNA: TGTGCCAGCGGGACAGGGTGGCAGCCCCAGCATTTT.

The J gene is TRBJ1-2, the V gene TRBV9; no definite D call. Germline CDR1 reads SGDLS; CDR2 reads YYNGEE. The CDR3 spans 12 residues. V gave up 0 bases and J gave up 8 bases, with 8 bases separating them. CDR3 DNA sequence: TGTGCCAGCAGCGTAGGAGTTGAAGGCTACACCTTC. Its protein is CASSVGVEGYTF. Supplemented by reference TRBV9 and TRBJ1-2, the full variable domain reads DSGVTQTPKHLITATGQRVTLRCSPRSGDLSVYWYQQSLDQGLQFLIQYYNGEERAKGNILERFSAQQFPDLHSELNLSSLELGDSALYFCASSVGVEGYTFGSGTRLTVV.

CDR3 loop: CASSFVLYEQYF. DNA for the CDR3: TGTGCCAGCAGCTTTGTATTGTACGAGCAGTACTTC. This chain joins TRBV7-8 and TRBJ2-7; D not certain. Trimming removed 3 bases at V and 4 bases at J, with 7 bases between. The CDR3 spans 12 residues. CDR1 is SGHVS, CDR2 FQNEAQ, per germline.

This clone was detected only a few times. The gene calls are TRBV4-3 and TRBJ1-3; tentative D call: TRBD1 (5 bases). The germline gives CDR1 LGHNA, CDR2 YSLEER. The CDR3 has 17 residues. V shed 0 bases and J shed 0 bases, with 12 bases lying between them. The CDR3 here is CASSQDGDRYSGNTIYF. The CDR3 DNA follows: TGCGCCAGCAGCCAAGATGGAGACAGATACTCTGGAAACACCATATATTTT.

The V and J genes are TRBV4-3 and TRBJ1-5, with D possibly matching TRBD1 (6 bases). The CDR3 contains 15 residues. Per the germline V gene, CDR1 is LGHNA and CDR2 is YSLEER. V lost 0 bases to trimming and J lost 9 bases, with 15 bases between them. Written as DNA, the CDR3 is TGCGCCAGCAGCCAAGATAGGACAGCGGAAAGGCCCCAGCATTTT. It encodes CASSQDRTAERPQHF.

As DNA, the CDR3 is TGCGCCAGCAGCTGGGGGGACAGCCGATCCTACGAGCAGTACTTC. Its translation: CASSWGDSRSYEQYF. J is TRBJ2-7 and V is TRBV5-1; perhaps TRBD1 as D (7 bases). Germline V gene lookup returns CDR1 SGHRS and CDR2 YFSETQ. This CDR3 contains 15 residues. V was trimmed by 3 bases and J by 1 base, leaving 14 bases between them.

J is TRBJ2-1 and V is TRBV4-3, with TRBD2 matching 13 bases. Germline trimming cut 3 bases from V and 0 bases from J; bases unmatched to any gene: 11. The CDR3 covers 20 residues. Germline CDR1 and CDR2: LGHNA and YSLEER. Here the CDR3 reads CASSQTSGLAGQSSYNEQFF. The CDR3 DNA is TGCGCCAGCAGCCAGACCTCGGGACTAGCGGGGCAGAGCTCCTACAATGAGCAGTTCTTC.

This rearrangement joins TRBV13 to TRBJ1-1; TRBD1 might be the D (6 bases). The CDR3 consists of 14 residues. Looked up from germline, CDR1 is PRHDT and CDR2 is FYEKMQ (reference sequence). V gave up 3 bases and J gave up 6 bases, with 14 bases separating them. CDR3 residues: CASSFRTARAEAFF. The DNA for the CDR3 is TGTGCCAGCAGCTTCCGGACAGCTCGGGCTGAAGCTTTCTTT.

The CDR3 region has the DNA TGTGCCACCAGCAGAGGGGGGGGAGGTGAAAAACTGTTTTTT. Translation: CATSRGGGGEKLFF. V and J are TRBV15 and TRBJ1-4; TRBD1 might be the D (5 bases). V lost 1 base and J lost 7, with 10 bases in between. Germline V gives CDR1 LNHNV, CDR2 YYDKDF (reference sequence). CDR3 length: 14 residues.

The V call is TRBV7-9, the J call TRBJ2-1, with 7 bases matching TRBD2. The CDR3 is made up of 16 amino acids. CDR1 and CDR2 (germline): SEHNR, FQNEAQ (reference sequence). The V segment lost 5 bases and the J segment 4 bases; nucleotides outside the gene matches: 11. The CDR3 bases are TGTGCCAGCAGCCAACATTCTGGGGGGGGTTACAATGAGCAGTTCTTC. This sequence encodes CASSQHSGGGYNEQFF.

This chain connects TRBV4-1 to TRBJ2-3; tentatively, D is TRBD1 (5 bases). The CDR3 length is 15 residues. V was pared by 4 bases and J by 1 base, with 12 bases between. Germline values: CDR1 MGHRA, CDR2 YSYEKL. DNA for the CDR3: TGCGCCAGCAGCCCGGTCGTGACAGGCACAGATACGCAGTATTTT. Translating gives CASSPVVTGTDTQYF.

V usage is TRBV28 and J usage is TRBJ1-2; D is undetermined. CDR3 length: 11 amino acids. Germline V gives CDR1 MDHEN, CDR2 SYDVKM. The V gene lost 4 bases and the J gene lost 4 bases, with 4 bases spanning the gap. CDR3 bases: TGTGCCAGCAGTTACAGCTATGGCTACACCTTC. Encoded protein: CASSYSYGYTF.

This clone was detected a few times. CDR3 loop: CASSQERANTGELFF. CDR3 nucleotide sequence: TGCGCCAGCAGCCAAGAGAGAGCGAACACCGGGGAGCTGTTTTTT. This chain uses TRBV4-3 with TRBJ2-2, with D unclear. Per germline, CDR1 LGHNA and CDR2 YSLEER. The CDR3 runs to 15 residues. V was shortened by 0 bases and J by 0 bases, with 5 bases between the two germline ends.

The chain employs TRBV11-2 and TRBJ2-7, with 7 positions matching TRBD2. Germline CDR1 is SGHAT and CDR2 is FQNNGV. The CDR3 consists of 11 residues. The V gene end was trimmed by 9 bases and the J gene end by 6 bases; junction bases not matched to a gene: 5. Written as DNA, the CDR3 is TGTGCCAGTGCGGGGGTGAGCGAGCAGTACTTC. Encoded protein: CASAGVSEQYF.

A remark on this clone: Other DNA sequences in this specimen translate into the identical CDR3. V is TRBV4-3 and J is TRBJ1-1; D gene ambiguous. The V end was cut by 0 bases, the J end by 0 bases, with 8 bases between. The CDR3 length is 15 residues. Germline-derived CDR1 and CDR2 are LGHNA and YSLEER. The CDR3 reads CASSQERSVNTEAFF. Written as DNA, the CDR3 is TGCGCCAGCAGCCAAGAGCGGTCAGTGAACACTGAAGCTTTCTTT.

The V gene is TRBV18, the J gene TRBJ2-5; TRBD1 agrees at 8 bases. The germline gives CDR1 KGHSH, CDR2 LQKENI. After removal of 4 bases from V and 5 bases from J, the junction contained 3 bases not matched to a gene. This CDR3 comprises 13 residues. The CDR3 DNA reads as TGTGCCAGCTCACTACAGGGGGTGGAGACCCAGTACTTC. Residues: CASSLQGVETQYF.